The subject of this entry is one TCR beta chain. Its antigen is undetermined. The sample comes from a study of tumor-infiltrating lymphocytes in localized non-small cell lung cancer. Study-level background: Tumor tissue and non-adjacent uninvolved lung came from each patient. Findings and caveats of the study: Not all patients were TCR sequenced, owing to tissue quantity. Tumors had more T cell infiltration than uninvolved lung, per TCRbeta sequencing and CD3 counts. Technical variation could not be separated from intratumor heterogeneity here.

Using immunoSEQ multiplex PCR, the repertoire was profiled, and TCRdb retains in-frame clones only, with some absent. The data contain about 17,000 clones, over 75% of them singletons. The sample taken for sequencing was uninvolved lung tissue not adjacent to the tumor. The clonotype originates from a human donor with non-small cell lung cancer.

This CDR3 is CSGATSNEQFF. The CDR3, as DNA: TGCAGTGGGGCGACTAGCAATGAGCAGTTCTTC. V usage is TRBV20-1 and J usage is TRBJ2-1; a weak D match, TRBD2 (6 bases). The length of the CDR3 is 11 residues. Germline values: CDR1 DFQATT, CDR2 SNEGSKA (reference sequence). The V and J ends lost 7 bases and 6 bases respectively, with 10 bases between them.